One and the same sample provided the 28 T cell receptor beta chains below, sequenced in a study of T cells in Graves' hyperthyroidism and ophthalmopathy. It was RNA transcripts that yielded the amplified TCR beta CDR3 regions. RT-PCR in the first round (using the HTBI primer set) targeted the TCR CDR3. Each CDR3 protein is one row after TCRdb ran MiXCR on the multiplex PCR reads. The profile shows about 96,000 distinct CDR3 sequences, 51% of them singletons. Sequences were obtained from blood. All receptors come from a woman aged 40 to 55 with Graves' hyperthyroidism.

Notes on this clonotype: The CDR3 end shows no conserved phenylalanine or tryptophan, and so a read error is likely. V usage is TRBV20-1 and J usage is TRBJ1-1; no definite D call. The CDR3 is 12 residues long. CDR1 and CDR2 (germline): DFQATT, SNEGSKA (reference sequence). CDR3 coding DNA: TGCAGTCCCTCTACAGACGACACTGGAGCTTTCCTT. Its protein is CSPSTDDTGAFL.

This clonotype was counted at least ten times. The rearrangement uses TRBV9 and TRBJ2-5, with TRBD2 matching over 7 bases. V was pared by 0 bases and J by 4 bases, with 9 bases of the junction left unmatched. CDR1 is SGDLS, CDR2 YYNGEE, per germline. CDR3 length equals 16 residues. The CDR3 DNA reads TGTGCCAGCAGCGTAGCAGGGCGGGAGCCGGGAGAGACCCAGTACTTC. Translated, it gives CASSVAGREPGETQYF.

The rearrangement links TRBV12-3 or TRBV12-4 to TRBJ1-2; 7 nucleotides match TRBD1. Losses at the gene ends were 5 bases for V and 12 bases for J; bases not matched to a gene: 18. The CDR3 is 15 amino acids. CDR3 protein: CASSPWTGAGKNHTF. CDR3 sequence (DNA): TGTGCCAGCAGTCCCTGGACAGGCGCCGGAAAAAACCACACCTTC.

This clonotype was seen at least ten times. The V gene is TRBV5-6, the J gene TRBJ1-5; D is ambiguous. The ends were cut back, 0 bases at V and 6 bases at J, with 10 bases in the middle. The CDR3 has 14 amino acids. Germline V lookup: CDR1 SGHDT, CDR2 YYEEEE. As DNA, the CDR3 is TGTGCCAGCAGCTTGGCGGGGAGAGGTCAGCCCCAGCATTTT. Protein sequence: CASSLAGRGQPQHF.

The V call is TRBV29-1, the J call TRBJ2-2, with unresolved D. The CDR3 is 13 amino acids. CDR1 SQVTM and CDR2 ANQGSEA come from the germline V gene. The germline V and J ends were trimmed by 7 bases and 6 bases, with 15 bases remaining between them. CDR3 region: CSARTYPAGELFF. The CDR3 DNA sequence: TGCAGCGCCCGGACCTATCCCGCCGGGGAGCTGTTTTTT.

The chain has TRBV7-2 and TRBJ2-2, with TRBD1 matching over 7 bases. The CDR3 has 15 residues. After removal of 3 bases from V and 1 base from J, the junction contained 2 bases not matched to a gene. From germline, CDR1 is SGHTA and CDR2 FQGNSA. This chain's CDR3 is CASSLGQKNTGELFF. The CDR3 bases are TGTGCCAGCAGCTTGGGACAGAAGAACACCGGGGAGCTGTTTTTT.

Turning to this clonotype: A much larger clone is a single base away; this may be a read error. The chain's CDR3 is CASSLGRAYEQYF. CDR3 in DNA: TGTGCCAGCAGCTTGGGGAGGGCCTACGAGCAGTACTTC. V and J are TRBV5-4 and TRBJ2-7, with TRBD2 as a possible D gene (6 bases). V lost 0 bases to trimming and J lost 2 bases, with 6 bases between them. The germline V gene encodes CDR1 SGHNT and CDR2 YYREEE (reference sequence). This CDR3 is built from 13 residues.

This clonotype has ten or more counts. This chain links TRBV18 with TRBJ2-5; D remains unclear. V lost 3 bases and J 2 bases, leaving 16 bases between the germline ends. In germline, CDR1 is KGHSH, CDR2 LQKENI. This CDR3 spans 16 amino acids. In nucleotides, the CDR3 is TGTGCCAGCTCACCTTTCGGCGCGATCGGGCAAGAGACCCAGTACTTC. This translates into CASSPFGAIGQETQYF.

The rearrangement uses TRBV20-1 and TRBJ1-6; 10 bases are shared with TRBD1. Germline trimming cut 7 bases from V and 11 bases from J; bases unmatched to any gene: 5. This CDR3 is built from 12 residues. Germline assignment: CDR1 DFQATT and CDR2 SNEGSKA (reference sequence). The CDR3 reads CSEEGQGTPLHF. The CDR3 bases are TGCAGTGAAGAGGGACAGGGGACACCCCTCCACTTT.

This clonotype was observed many times. The chain recombines TRBV7-9 with TRBJ1-2, with TRBD1 matching 9 bases. The CDR3 has 16 residues. Trimming at V came to 7 bases and at J to 4 bases, leaving 13 bases not matched to a gene. CDR1 SEHNR and CDR2 FQNEAQ come from the germline V gene (reference sequence). The CDR3 sequence is CASTRTSGTGFYGYTF. CDR3 sequence (DNA): TGTGCCAGCACCCGCACTTCCGGGACAGGGTTCTATGGCTACACCTTC.

This chain joins TRBV20-1 and TRBJ1-6; a possible D gene is TRBD1 (5 bases). Germline CDR1 DFQATT, CDR2 SNEGSKA (reference sequence). The CDR3 length is 14 residues. The V gene lost 5 bases and the J gene lost 7 bases, with 15 bases spanning the gap. The DNA for the CDR3 is TGCAGTGCTGAATGGGGCAGCCCGAATTCACCCCTCCACTTT. Protein product: CSAEWGSPNSPLHF.

The CDR3 is CAIGRGGAVATQYF. The CDR3 coding sequence is TGTGCCATCGGGAGGGGGGGCGCGGTGGCGACCCAGTACTTC. The genes are TRBV6-5 and TRBJ2-5; 8 bases agree with TRBD2. The J segment lost 7 bases and the V segment lost 10 bases, leaving 14 bases of the junction unmatched. This CDR3 contains 14 residues. Germline V gene lookup returns CDR1 MNHEY and CDR2 SVGAGI.

The V gene is TRBV2, the J gene TRBJ1-1; D unresolved. V lost 5 bases and J lost 3, with 10 bases in between. Germline CDR1 is SNHLY and CDR2 is FYNNEI. CDR3 length: 13 residues. As DNA, the CDR3 is TGTGCCAGCAGTTTACCGAGTGACACTGAAGCTTTCTTT. Its protein product is CASSLPSDTEAFF.

In its sample, this clonotype is medium-sized. This chain joins TRBV10-2 and TRBJ1-1; D may be TRBD1 (5 bases). CDR1 WSHSY and CDR2 SAAADI come from the germline V gene. Trimming shortened V by 5 bases and J by 5 bases, and 12 bases separated the two germline ends. CDR3 length: 13 amino acids. The CDR3 is CASSSIRGTEAFF. Written as DNA, the CDR3 is TGCGCCAGCAGTTCCATAAGGGGAACTGAAGCTTTCTTT.

The V gene is TRBV5-8, the J gene TRBJ2-7; 11 positions agree with TRBD1. J gave up 6 bases and V 4 bases, and 6 bases lay outside the gene matches. Looked up from germline, CDR1 is SGHTS and CDR2 is YDEGEE. CDR3 length equals 14 residues. The CDR3 spells CASSQGGTGGEQYF. CDR3 DNA sequence: TGTGCCAGCAGCCAAGGTGGGACAGGGGGCGAGCAGTACTTC.

This clonotype was found many times. The V call is TRBV5-1, the J call TRBJ2-7; 7 bases map to TRBD1. V gave up 4 bases and J gave up 5 bases; unmatched junction bases: 18. The CDR3 runs 17 residues. From germline, CDR1 is SGHRS and CDR2 YFSETQ. The CDR3 spells CASSLSGPTGSSHEQYF. The CDR3 DNA is TGCGCCAGCAGCCTCAGCGGACCGACAGGGAGTTCCCACGAGCAGTACTTC.

This clonotype was observed at least ten times. The rearrangement uses TRBV6-5 and TRBJ1-2, with D unclear. The germline V gene has CDR1 MNHEY and CDR2 SVGAGI. The CDR3 extends over 13 amino acids. V was shortened by 6 bases and J by 4 bases, with 12 bases between the two germline ends. CDR3: CASSRPEGYGYTF. The DNA of the CDR3 is TGTGCCAGCAGCAGACCCGAGGGCTATGGCTACACCTTC.

Concerning this clonotype itself: One junction end does not reproduce the germline sequence, and a read error may be involved. The J gene is TRBJ1-1, the V gene TRBV7-2, with 7 bases lining up with TRBD1. Looked up from germline, CDR1 is SGHTA and CDR2 is FQGNSA. This CDR3 is built from 14 residues. The CDR3, as DNA: TGTGCCAGCAGCCGACAGGGAGGGAACACCGAAGCTATCTTT. This gives the protein CASSRQGGNTEAIF.

This clonotype appeared a single time. The genes are TRBV9 and TRBJ1-5; D might be TRBD1 (5 bases). The CDR3 spans 16 residues. Deletions cut 4 bases from V and 7 bases from J, with 21 bases between. Germline V lookup: CDR1 SGDLS, CDR2 YYNGEE. The CDR3, as DNA: TGTGCCAGCAGCCCTTCAGGGTGGGCCTACGAGCAGCCCCAGCATTTT. Its translation: CASSPSGWAYEQPQHF.

A remark on this clonotype: The germline gene is not matched at one end of the junction; a read error may be the cause. V gene TRBV7-2 combines with J gene TRBJ2-2; the match to TRBD2 covers 8 bases. This CDR3 contains 11 residues. CDR1 SGHTA and CDR2 FQGNSA come from the germline V gene. The CDR3 DNA reads TGTGCCAGCAGCTCGGGGGGGGGGCTGTTTTTT. Its protein is CASSSGGGLFF.

Concerning this clonotype itself: Given a much more abundant clone one base away, this may be a read error. The V call is TRBV5-1, the J call TRBJ2-7; D might be TRBD2 (5 bases). The CDR3 has 14 residues. Trimming removed 4 bases at V and 2 bases at J, with 13 bases between. Per the germline V gene, CDR1 is SGHRS and CDR2 is YFSETQ. This CDR3 reads CASSPRGGPYEQYF. CDR3 coding DNA: TGCGCCAGCAGCCCCCGAGGAGGTCCCTACGAGCAGTACTTC.

As to this clonotype: The junction shows a germline mismatch at one end, possibly a read error. The CDR3 coding sequence is TGCAGCGTTGCGGGGGGTCCCTCTCCCCACTTC. It codes for CSVAGGPSPHF. The chain links TRBV29-1 to TRBJ2-5; 7 bases agree with TRBD2. CDR1 is SQVTM and CDR2 is ANQGSEA in the germline V gene. The CDR3 is 11 amino acids.

This clonotype was detected only a few times. The chain combines TRBV7-8 with TRBJ2-5; a weak D match, TRBD2 (6 bases). The germline V gene has CDR1 SGHVS and CDR2 FQNEAQ. CDR3 size: 15 residues. V lost 7 bases and J 4 bases, leaving 19 bases between the germline ends. CDR3 region: CASTDETSRGETQYF. CDR3 sequence (DNA): TGTGCCAGCACCGATGAGACTAGTCGGGGAGAGACCCAGTACTTC. Combining the CDR3 with reference TRBV7-8 and TRBJ2-5 gives the whole variable domain GAGVSQSPRYKVAKRGQDVALRCDPISGHVSLFWYQQALGQGPEFLTYFQNEAQLDKSGLPSDRFFAERPEGSVSTLKIQRTQQEDSAVYLCASTDETSRGETQYFGPGTRLLVL.

As regards this clonotype: The conserved closing phenylalanine or tryptophan is absent in this CDR3, likely reflecting a read error. The limits of the CDR3 on the DNA are not certain, so only TCRdb's listed CDR3 is given. This rearrangement joins TRBV14 to TRBJ1-3; the table names TRBD1, a call not compared with the DNA. 10 amino acids form the CDR3, both terminal residues included. Per the germline V gene, CDR1 is SGHDN and CDR2 is FVKESK. The CDR3 sequence: CASSQDKGSR.

This clonotype was seen once. A much larger clone differs by one base, so this may be a read error. Likely a read error: the CDR3 ends without its conserved phenylalanine or tryptophan. The V gene is TRBV6-1, the J gene TRBJ1-6; D not certain. The CDR3 runs to 17 residues. With 5 bases removed from V and 1 base from J, the gap between germline ends came to 15 bases. Germline-derived CDR1 and CDR2 are MNHNS and SASEGT. In nucleotides, the CDR3 is TGTGCCAGCAGTCCCCAGCGCAGAGGGTCCTATAATTCACCCCTCCACCTT. Translation gives CASSPQRRGSYNSPLHL.

The chain employs TRBV15 and TRBJ2-7; 11 nucleotides align to TRBD2. The CDR3 has 16 amino acids. CDR1 is LNHNV, CDR2 YYDKDF, per germline (reference sequence). Trimming cost V 5 bases and J 2 bases; bases outside gene matches: 8. The CDR3 DNA sequence: TGTGCCACCAGCCCGCCGACTAGCGGGAAGCCCTACGAGCAGTACTTC. It is translated as CATSPPTSGKPYEQYF.

This chain joins TRBV24-1 and TRBJ2-1; D unresolved. Trimming took 4 bases from V and 7 from J, leaving 4 bases between them. The CDR3 runs to 11 residues. Per germline, CDR1 KGHDR and CDR2 SFDVKD. The CDR3 DNA follows: TGTGCCACCAGTGACAGGAATGAGCAGTTCTTC. Translation: CATSDRNEQFF.

This clonotype was seen repeatedly, ten times or more. The chain links TRBV9 to TRBJ2-5, with D perhaps matching TRBD2 (6 bases). V was pared by 0 bases and J by 2 bases, with 17 bases between. The CDR3 is made up of 17 amino acids. The germline gives CDR1 SGDLS, CDR2 YYNGEE. In DNA, the CDR3 is TGTGCCAGCAGCGTAGTTGGGGCTGCCGGGGGTCAAGAGACCCAGTACTTC. Translation: CASSVVGAAGGQETQYF.